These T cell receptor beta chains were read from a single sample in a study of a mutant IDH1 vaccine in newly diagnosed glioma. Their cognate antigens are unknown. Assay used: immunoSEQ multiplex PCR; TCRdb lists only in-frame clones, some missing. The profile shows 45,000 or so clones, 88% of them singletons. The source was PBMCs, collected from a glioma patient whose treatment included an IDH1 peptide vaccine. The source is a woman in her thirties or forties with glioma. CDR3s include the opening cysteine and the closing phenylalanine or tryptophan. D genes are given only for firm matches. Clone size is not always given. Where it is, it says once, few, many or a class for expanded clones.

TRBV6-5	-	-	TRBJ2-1	TGTGCCAGCAGTCCCCGGTTCTCCTACAATGAGCAGTTCTTC	CASSPRFSYNEQFF
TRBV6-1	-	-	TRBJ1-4	TGTGCCAGCAGTGCCGGGACAACAACTAATGAAAAACTGTTTTTT	CASSAGTTTNEKLFF
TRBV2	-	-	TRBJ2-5	TGTGCCAGCAGTGAAGGCCGGCAAGAGACCCAGTACTTC	CASSEGRQETQYF
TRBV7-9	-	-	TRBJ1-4	TGTGCCAGCAGCATGGGGACGGAAAAACTGTTTTTT	CASSMGTEKLFF
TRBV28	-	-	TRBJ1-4	TGTGCCAGCAGTTTATCGCAAGGACAGCCGAGGGGACTGTTTTTT	CASSLSQGQPRGLFF
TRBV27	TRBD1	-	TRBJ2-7	TGTGCCAGCAGGCCAACAGGGGGCGGATTCTTCGAGCAGTACTTC	CASRPTGGGFFEQYF
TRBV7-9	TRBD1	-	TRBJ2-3	TGTGCCAGCAGCTATCAGGGGGCGGGAGATACGCAGTATTTT	CASSYQGAGDTQYF
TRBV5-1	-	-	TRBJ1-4	TGCGCCAGCAGCTTGGTGGGGGAAAAACTGTTTTTT	CASSLVGEKLFF
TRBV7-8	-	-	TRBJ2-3	TGTGCCAGCAGCCCCAGCACGGGGTGGAGCACAGATACGCAGTATTTT	CASSPSTGWSTDTQYF
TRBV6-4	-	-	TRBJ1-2	TGTGCCAGCAGTGACTTCTATGGCTACACCTTC	CASSDFYGYTF
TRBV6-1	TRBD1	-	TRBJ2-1	TGTGCCAGCAAAGTACAGGGGTTAACCTACAATGAGCAGTTCTTC	CASKVQGLTYNEQFF
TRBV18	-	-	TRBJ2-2	TGTGCCAGCTCACACAGGGTGATGGACGGGGAGCTGTTTTTT	CASSHRVMDGELFF
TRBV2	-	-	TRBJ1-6	TGTGCCAGCAGAACAGGGAGGGATTCACCCCTCCACTTT	CASRTGRDSPLHF
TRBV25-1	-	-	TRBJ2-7	TGTGCCAGCAGGGCGGACCCCTTGGCGCAGTACTTC	CASRADPLAQYF
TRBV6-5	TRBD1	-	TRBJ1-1	TGTGCCAGCAGAATGGACAGGGTCACTGAAGCTTTCTTT	CASRMDRVTEAFF
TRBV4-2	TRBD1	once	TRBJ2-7	TGTGCCAGCAGCCAAACGACAGGGGGTTCCTACGAGCAGTACTTC	CASSQTTGGSYEQYF
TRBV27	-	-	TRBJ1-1	TGTGCCAGCAGTTTATCGATACGAGGCACTGAAGCTTTCTTT	CASSLSIRGTEAFF
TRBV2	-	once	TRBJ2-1	TGTGCCAGCCCTCCTCTCAAAATGACCCCGTTCAATGAGCAGTTCTTC	CASPPLKMTPFNEQFF